A selection of T cell receptor beta chains follows, all from one sample in a study of shared clonotypes between healthy human individuals. TCRdb's table, derived via immunoSEQ multiplex PCR, lists solely in-frame clones and lacks some. Altogether around 700,000 clones are present, about two thirds being singletons, with the ten largest covering 1.8%. Specimen: memory CD4+ T cells sorted from blood. The receptors originated from a woman aged 30 to 39 in good health. Each CDR3 is given with its conserved first and last residue. D genes are given only for firm matches. For some rows the clone size is stated as once, few or many, or as a class when expanded; others skip it.

CDR3 protein,CDR3 DNA,J gene,V gene,D gene,clone size
CASSLPANEKLFF,TGTGCCAGCAGCCTACCCGCTAATGAAAAACTGTTTTTT,TRBJ1-4,TRBV28,NA,NA
CASIEGGRVTEAFF,TGCGCCAGCATCGAGGGGGGGCGGGTCACTGAAGCTTTCTTT,TRBJ1-1,TRBV10-2,NA,NA
CAISDPGTSSYEQYF,TGTGCCATCAGTGATCCCGGGACTAGCTCCTACGAGCAGTACTTC,TRBJ2-7,TRBV10-3,TRBD2,many
CAWSVKGVWTEAFF,TGTGCCTGGAGTGTTAAAGGGGTTTGGACTGAAGCTTTCTTT,TRBJ1-1,TRBV30,NA,NA
CATSRDGTGLNQPQHF,TGTGCCACCAGCAGAGATGGGACAGGTTTAAATCAGCCCCAGCATTTT,TRBJ1-5,TRBV15,TRBD1,few
CASSDGTPNTEAFF,TGTGCCAGCAGTGACGGGACACCGAACACTGAAGCTTTCTTT,TRBJ1-1,TRBV25-1,NA,few
CASSLAGTGTYEQYF,TGTGCCAGCAGCTTAGCGGGTACAGGGACTTACGAGCAGTACTTC,TRBJ2-7,TRBV7-2,NA,NA
CASSYGTSPSYNEQFF,TGTGCCAGCAGTTACGGAACTAGTCCGTCCTACAATGAGCAGTTCTTC,TRBJ2-1,TRBV6-5,NA,NA
CASRQPNSGANVLTF,TGTGCCAGCAGACAACCTAACTCTGGGGCCAACGTCCTGACTTTC,TRBJ2-6,TRBV28,NA,NA
CASSRTRGGATDTQYF,TGTGCCAGCAGCCGCACGAGAGGGGGGGCCACAGATACGCAGTATTTT,TRBJ2-3,TRBV6-6,NA,NA
CASSLFDSYSNQPQHF,TGTGCCAGCAGTTTATTCGACAGTTATAGCAATCAGCCCCAGCATTTT,TRBJ1-5,TRBV28,NA,NA
CSVEDYRVNEQFF,TGCAGCGTTGAAGATTACAGGGTGAATGAGCAGTTCTTC,TRBJ2-1,TRBV29-1,NA,many
CASSLAGVSYNEQFF,TGTGCCAGCAGTCTAGCGGGAGTCTCCTACAATGAGCAGTTCTTC,TRBJ2-1,TRBV28,TRBD2,NA
CASSRRLAGGLDTQYF,TGTGCCAGCAGCCGGAGACTAGCGGGAGGGTTGGATACGCAGTATTTT,TRBJ2-3,TRBV27,TRBD2,few
CASSLSRQPQHF,TGTGCCAGCAGTTTATCTCGTCAGCCCCAGCATTTT,TRBJ1-5,TRBV28,NA,NA
CSVLNPTGRGEKLFF,TGCAGCGTCCTTAACCCGACAGGGAGGGGTGAAAAACTGTTTTTT,TRBJ1-4,TRBV29-1,TRBD1,NA
CASSLGSSGYNEQFF,TGCGCCAGCAGCTTGGGGAGTTCAGGCTACAATGAGCAGTTCTTC,TRBJ2-1,TRBV5-1,NA,NA
CASSTRGYQPQHF,TGTGCCAGCAGCACCAGGGGTTATCAGCCCCAGCATTTT,TRBJ1-5,TRBV2,NA,once
CASSVGTMGEQYF,TGTGCCAGTAGTGTCGGGACTATGGGAGAGCAGTACTTC,TRBJ2-7,TRBV19,TRBD2,many
CASGSPGSLRETQYF,TGTGCCAGCGGCTCACCGGGGTCCCTCCGGGAGACCCAGTACTTC,TRBJ2-5,TRBV28,NA,NA
CASSLEPALGEKLFF,TGTGCCAGCAGCTTAGAACCGGCCCTCGGTGAAAAACTGTTTTTT,TRBJ1-4,TRBV7-2,NA,NA
CASSWTGLADFSYEQYF,TGCGCCAGCAGCTGGACGGGACTAGCGGATTTCTCCTACGAGCAGTACTTC,TRBJ2-7,TRBV5-1,TRBD2,few
CASTPGASRHYEQYF,TGTGCCAGCACCCCTGGGGCCTCGCGGCACTACGAGCAGTACTTC,TRBJ2-7,TRBV11-2,NA,few
CASSLALFTGELFF,TGTGCCAGCAGCTTAGCACTATTCACCGGGGAGCTGTTTTTT,TRBJ2-2,TRBV11-2,NA,many
CASSYGGSGNTIYF,TGTGCCAGCAGTTACGGGGGCTCTGGAAACACCATATATTTT,TRBJ1-3,TRBV6-5,NA,NA
CASRTSGDTDTQYF,TGTGCCAGTAGGACTAGCGGAGACACAGATACGCAGTATTTT,TRBJ2-3,TRBV19,TRBD2,NA
CASSLGLAGARETQYF,TGTGCCAGCAGCCTAGGACTAGCGGGAGCAAGGGAGACCCAGTACTTC,TRBJ2-5,TRBV7-2,TRBD2,NA
CASSLGAGRAQYF,TGTGCCAGCAGCCTAGGAGCGGGACGAGCGCAGTATTTT,TRBJ2-3,TRBV14,TRBD2,NA
CASSYLGGETQYF,TGTGCCAGCAGTTACCTCGGGGGGGAGACCCAGTACTTC,TRBJ2-5,TRBV6-5,TRBD2,NA
CASSPALAGAYEQYF,TGTGCCAGCAGCCCAGCACTAGCGGGAGCCTACGAGCAGTACTTC,TRBJ2-7,TRBV14,TRBD2,NA
CASSYIQGVETQYF,TGTGCCAGCAGTTATATACAGGGGGTAGAGACCCAGTACTTC,TRBJ2-5,TRBV2,TRBD1,NA
CASSSRAAGSSYNEQFF,TGTGCCAGCAGCTCCCGCGCCGCGGGTAGCTCCTACAATGAGCAGTTCTTC,TRBJ2-1,TRBV7-2,NA,NA
CASSLFSGSLHNEQFF,TGTGCCAGCAGCCTTTTTAGCGGGAGTTTGCACAATGAGCAGTTCTTC,TRBJ2-1,TRBV5-6,TRBD2,NA
CASSYDIRGETQYF,TGTGCCAGCAGTTATGACATCCGAGGGGAGACCCAGTACTTC,TRBJ2-5,TRBV6-5,NA,NA
CASNYQGYNEQFF,TGTGCCAGCAACTACCAGGGTTACAATGAGCAGTTCTTC,TRBJ2-1,TRBV5-5,NA,NA